This TCR beta chain was obtained from a study of T cell responses to AZD1222 COVID-19 vaccine. Study-wide results and caveats: Females made up more of the donors, who were largely white British, and clonal diversity may have come out too low.

Produced via immunoSEQ multiplex PCR; TCRdb's table is partial and in-frame only. The table shows about 150,000 clones, with around nine tenths occurring only once. Concerning this clone: Its target is not known.

In germline, CDR1 is LNHDA, CDR2 SQIVND (reference sequence). The V and J ends lost 5 bases and 4 bases, in that order; junction bases with no gene match: 9. This CDR3 region has 15 residues. The specimen was peripheral blood, collected on day 0 of AZD1222 vaccination. This receptor was obtained from an adult in good health. The chain has TRBV19 and TRBJ1-1, with 8 bases aligning to TRBD1. The CDR3 region is CASSLGQGGFTEAFF. As DNA, the CDR3 is TGTGCCAGTAGTCTCGGACAGGGCGGGTTCACTGAAGCTTTCTTT.